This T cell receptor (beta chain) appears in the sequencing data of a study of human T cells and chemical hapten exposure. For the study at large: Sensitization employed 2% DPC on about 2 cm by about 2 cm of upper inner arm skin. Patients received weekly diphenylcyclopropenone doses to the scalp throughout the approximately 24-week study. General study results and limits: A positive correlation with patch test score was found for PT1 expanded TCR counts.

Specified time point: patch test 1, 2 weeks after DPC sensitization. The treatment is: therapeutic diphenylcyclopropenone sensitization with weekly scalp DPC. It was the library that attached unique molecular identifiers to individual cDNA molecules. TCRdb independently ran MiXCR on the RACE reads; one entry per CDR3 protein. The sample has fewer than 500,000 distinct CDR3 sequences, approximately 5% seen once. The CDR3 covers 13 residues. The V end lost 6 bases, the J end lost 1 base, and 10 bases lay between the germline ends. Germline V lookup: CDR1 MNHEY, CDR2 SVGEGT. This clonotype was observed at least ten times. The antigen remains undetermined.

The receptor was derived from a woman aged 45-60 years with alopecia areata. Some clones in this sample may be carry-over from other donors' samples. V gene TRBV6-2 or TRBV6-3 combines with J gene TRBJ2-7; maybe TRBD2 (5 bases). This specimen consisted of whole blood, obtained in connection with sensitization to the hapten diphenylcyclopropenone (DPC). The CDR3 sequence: CASRLLASYEQYF. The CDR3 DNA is TGTGCCAGCAGGCTCCTAGCTTCCTACGAGCAGTACTTC.